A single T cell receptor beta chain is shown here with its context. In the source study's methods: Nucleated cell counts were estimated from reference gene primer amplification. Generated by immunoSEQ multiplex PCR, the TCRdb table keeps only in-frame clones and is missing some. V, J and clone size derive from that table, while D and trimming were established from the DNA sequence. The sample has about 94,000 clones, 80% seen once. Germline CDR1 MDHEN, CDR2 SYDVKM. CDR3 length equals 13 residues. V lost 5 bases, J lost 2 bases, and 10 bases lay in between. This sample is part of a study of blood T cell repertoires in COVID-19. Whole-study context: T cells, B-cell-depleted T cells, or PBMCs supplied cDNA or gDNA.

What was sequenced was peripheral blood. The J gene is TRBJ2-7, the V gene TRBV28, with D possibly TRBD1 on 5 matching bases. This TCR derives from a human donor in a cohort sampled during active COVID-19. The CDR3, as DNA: TGTGCCAGCAGTATACCAGGGACCTACGAGCAGTACTTC. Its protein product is CASSIPGTYEQYF.